The 26 T cell receptor beta chains listed next were all sequenced from one sample in a study of a mutant IDH1 vaccine in newly diagnosed glioma. Generated by immunoSEQ multiplex PCR, the TCRdb table keeps only in-frame clones and is missing some. The top ten clones hold 0.6% to 0.95% of a sample with tens of thousands of clones, around 83% of them seen once. Their antigens are not known. Time point meaning: week 23, last vaccination. Doses comprised 300 ug of mutant IDH1 20-mer peptide each, plus topical imiquimod. Sequencing used PBMCs, obtained from a glioma patient whose treatment included an IDH1 peptide vaccine. These receptors were taken from a woman between 45 and 65 years old with glioma.

The rearrangement uses TRBV5-1 and TRBJ1-5, with TRBD1 as a possible D gene (6 bases). The CDR3 has 15 amino acids. Trimming took off 0 bases at V and 6 bases at J, with 13 bases between the two ends. Germline-derived CDR1 and CDR2 are SGHRS and YFSETQ. CDR3 coding DNA: TGCGCCAGCAGCTTGGCAGGGGACACCTTTCAGCCCCAGCATTTT. Translating gives CASSLAGDTFQPQHF.

The J gene is TRBJ2-7, the V gene TRBV4-1, with 8 positions matching TRBD2. The V gene end was trimmed by 1 base and the J gene end by 1 base; junction bases not matched to a gene: 3. Germline values: CDR1 MGHRA, CDR2 YSYEKL. The CDR3 is 15 amino acids. The CDR3 sequence is CASSQGVAGSYEQYF. CDR3 bases: TGCGCCAGCAGCCAAGGAGTAGCGGGGTCCTACGAGCAGTACTTC.

CDR3 bases: TGTGCCAGCAGCGGTGACGGGAGCTCCTACAATGAGCAGTTCTTC. Translated: CASSGDGSSYNEQFF. This chain links TRBV9 with TRBJ2-1, with D tentatively TRBD2 (6 bases). V was cut by 3 bases and J by 0 bases, with 10 bases left in between. This CDR3 has 15 amino acids. Looked up from germline, CDR1 is SGDLS and CDR2 is YYNGEE.

The rearrangement joins TRBV28 to TRBJ1-2; D not certain. Trimming stripped 2 bases from V and 8 bases from J, with 18 bases between. Germline V CDR1 and CDR2: MDHEN, SYDVKM. This CDR3 is 15 amino acids long. CDR3 in DNA: TGTGCCAGCAGTTTAGATTTGCGGTCGGGGAACGGCTACACCTTC. Residues: CASSLDLRSGNGYTF.

The chain uses TRBV19 and TRBJ2-2; 7 nucleotides match TRBD2. In germline, CDR1 is LNHDA, CDR2 SQIVND (reference sequence). V lost 7 bases, J lost 5 bases, and 7 bases stayed unmatched. The CDR3 runs 14 residues. CDR3 nucleotide sequence: TGTGCCAGTACCAGCGGGGTAGGAACCGGGGAGCTGTTTTTT. This gives the protein CASTSGVGTGELFF.

DNA for the CDR3: TGTGCCAGCGCACCCCTTGTGGCGGAGACCCAGTACTTC. Translation gives CASAPLVAETQYF. This chain uses TRBV11-2 with TRBJ2-5, with D hard to call. The CDR3 covers 13 residues. The germline V gene encodes CDR1 SGHAT and CDR2 FQNNGV. V dropped 8 bases and J dropped 5 bases, with 15 bases sitting between them.

This chain uses TRBV7-2 with TRBJ2-1, with D possibly matching TRBD2 (6 bases). Germline V gene sequence: CDR1 SGHTA, CDR2 FQGNSA. This CDR3 spans 12 amino acids. The germline V and J ends were trimmed by 2 bases and 14 bases, with 13 bases remaining between them. The CDR3 region has the DNA TGTGCCAGCAGCTTATATGGCGGGATGGAGTTCTTC. Translation gives CASSLYGGMEFF.

The CDR3 loop is CASSVRGPGNTIYF. DNA for the CDR3: TGTGCCAGCAGCGTCAGGGGGCCTGGAAACACCATATATTTT. This chain links TRBV5-6 with TRBJ1-3, with TRBD1 matching 8 bases. The CDR3 loop spans 14 amino acids. V gave up 4 bases and J gave up 2 bases; unmatched junction bases: 2. CDR1 is SGHDT and CDR2 is YYEEEE in the germline V gene. Filled out from reference TRBV5-6 and TRBJ1-3, the complete variable domain reads DAGVTQSPTHLIKTRGQQVTLRCSPKSGHDTVSWYQQALGQGPQFIFQYYEEEERQRGNFPDRFSGHQFPNYSSELNVNALLLGDSALYLCASSVRGPGNTIYFGEGSWLTVV.

The chain carries TRBV14 and TRBJ2-7; perhaps TRBD1 as D (6 bases). Per the germline V gene, CDR1 is SGHDN and CDR2 is FVKESK. CDR3 size: 13 residues. V lost 0 bases to trimming and J lost 6 bases, with 9 bases between them. The CDR3 coding sequence is TGTGCCAGCAGCCAAGAAAGGGGGACCGAGCAGTACTTC. The encoded protein is CASSQERGTEQYF. Based on the CDR3 plus reference TRBV14 and TRBJ2-7, the full variable domain is EAGVTQFPSHSVIEKGQTVTLRCDPISGHDNLYWYRRVMGKEIKFLLHFVKESKQDESGMPNNRFLAERTGGTYSTLKVQPAELEDSGVYFCASSQERGTEQYFGPGTRLTVT.

In DNA, the CDR3 is TGTGCCAGCAGCTTATGGCATAGCGGGAAGAACGAGCAGTACTTC. Translated: CASSLWHSGKNEQYF. The V and J genes are TRBV7-3 and TRBJ2-7, with TRBD2 matching over 8 bases. V was pared by 2 bases and J by 5 bases, with 8 bases of the junction left unmatched. The CDR3 sequence is 15 residues long. Per germline, CDR1 SGHTA and CDR2 FQGTGA.

The chain links TRBV9 to TRBJ2-7, with 9 bases aligning to TRBD2. The CDR3 loop spans 14 amino acids. The V gene's germline CDR1 is SGDLS and CDR2 YYNGEE. V dropped 4 bases and J dropped 5; count of bases not matched to a gene: 7. CDR3 sequence (DNA): TGTGCCAGCAGCCCCCCGGGACTAGCCCACGAGCAGTACTTC. Its translation: CASSPPGLAHEQYF. The variable domain in full, with the rest retrieved from reference TRBV9 and TRBJ2-7, is DSGVTQTPKHLITATGQRVTLRCSPRSGDLSVYWYQQSLDQGLQFLIQYYNGEERAKGNILERFSAQQFPDLHSELNLSSLELGDSALYFCASSPPGLAHEQYFGPGTRLTVT.

The rearrangement uses TRBV29-1 and TRBJ2-5; D not certain. The CDR3 totals 14 residues. Trimming cost V 3 bases and J 5 bases, with 16 bases left between them. CDR1 is SQVTM and CDR2 is ANQGSEA in the germline V gene. The CDR3 nucleotides are TGCAGCGTTGAGTTGGACGCCGGGCGGGAGACCCAGTACTTC. Amino acids: CSVELDAGRETQYF.

The chain combines TRBV5-1 with TRBJ2-1; 7 positions agree with TRBD1. V lost 4 bases and J lost 0; bases outside the gene matches: 4. Germline values: CDR1 SGHRS, CDR2 YFSETQ. This CDR3 comprises 15 residues. CDR3 in DNA: TGCGCCAGCAGCATACAGGGGAGCTCCTACAATGAGCAGTTCTTC. Amino acid sequence: CASSIQGSSYNEQFF.

The J gene is TRBJ1-1, the V gene TRBV18, with 8 nucleotides matching TRBD1. Germline lookup yields CDR1 KGHSH and CDR2 LQKENI. J gave up 8 bases and V 4 bases, and 12 bases lay outside the gene matches. This CDR3 comprises 15 residues. CDR3: CASSLAPTRDREAFF. The CDR3 coding sequence is TGTGCCAGCTCACTAGCACCTACCCGGGACAGGGAAGCTTTCTTT. Filled out from reference TRBV18 and TRBJ1-1, the complete variable domain reads NAGVMQNPRHLVRRRGQEARLRCSPMKGHSHVYWYRQLPEEGLKFMVYLQKENIIDESGMPKERFSAEFPKEGPSILRIQQVVRGDSAAYFCASSLAPTRDREAFFGQGTRLTVV.

This clone has a single count. The V gene is TRBV19, the J gene TRBJ2-5, with D unresolved. V gave up 5 bases and J gave up 5 bases, with 12 bases separating them. This CDR3 spans 13 amino acids. Germline V CDR1 and CDR2: LNHDA, SQIVND (reference sequence). Written as DNA, the CDR3 is TGTGCCAGTAGTTACCCCCAAGCGGAGACCCAGTACTTC. Its protein is CASSYPQAETQYF.

The chain combines TRBV28 with TRBJ1-2, with 7 positions matching TRBD1. The germline CDR1 and CDR2 sequences are MDHEN and SYDVKM. V dropped 2 bases and J dropped 4; count of bases not matched to a gene: 13. There are 17 residues in the CDR3. This CDR3 reads CASSLPATGTNAYGYTF. The CDR3 DNA is TGTGCCAGCAGTTTACCCGCGACAGGGACAAACGCCTATGGCTACACCTTC.

The V gene is TRBV5-1, the J gene TRBJ2-6, with a weak D call TRBD2 (6 bases). Trimming cost V 3 bases and J 2 bases, with 6 bases left between them. This CDR3 contains 14 residues. The V gene's germline CDR1 is SGHRS and CDR2 YFSETQ. The CDR3 DNA sequence: TGCGCCAGCAGCTGGGGGGCTGGGGCCAACGTCCTGACTTTC. Its translation: CASSWGAGANVLTF.

The V gene is TRBV6-6, the J gene TRBJ2-1; D is possibly TRBD1 or TRBD2 (5 bases each). The CDR3 has 15 residues. V was trimmed by 5 bases and J by 0 bases, leaving 11 bases between them. Germline loops: CDR1 MNHNY, CDR2 SVGAGI (reference sequence). The CDR3 DNA reads as TGTGCCAGCAGTCCCCCAGGGAGCTCCTACAATGAGCAGTTCTTC. Protein: CASSPPGSSYNEQFF.

The chain recombines TRBV29-1 with TRBJ2-7, with 7 bases identical to TRBD1. The CDR3 runs to 13 residues. Germline assignment: CDR1 SQVTM and CDR2 ANQGSEA. V lost 7 bases, J lost 2 bases, and 8 bases stayed unmatched. For the CDR3, the DNA is TGCAGCGCCAAGCAGGGGACAGCCTACGAGCAGTACTTC. Its protein product is CSAKQGTAYEQYF.

V usage is TRBV18 and J usage is TRBJ1-1; the D gene is possibly TRBD1 (6 bases). With 4 bases removed from V and 1 base from J, the gap between germline ends came to 10 bases. The CDR3 contains 14 residues. Germline assignment: CDR1 KGHSH and CDR2 LQKENI. The CDR3 loop reads CASSQGGANTEAFF. CDR3 coding DNA: TGTGCCAGCTCACAAGGGGGGGCGAACACTGAAGCTTTCTTT.

The chain couples TRBV27 to TRBJ2-1, with unresolved D. The CDR3 runs 13 residues. Germline CDR1 and CDR2: MNHEY and SMNVEV (reference sequence). V lost 2 bases to trimming and J lost 9 bases, with 11 bases between them. This CDR3 is CASSLKAYGEQFF. The CDR3 coding sequence is TGTGCCAGCAGTTTAAAGGCCTACGGTGAGCAGTTCTTC.

V and J are TRBV5-6 and TRBJ1-1; TRBD1 agrees at 7 bases. The CDR3 is made up of 16 amino acids. Germline-derived CDR1 and CDR2 are SGHDT and YYEEEE. V trimming: 0 bases; J trimming: 7 bases; junction bases outside the gene matches: 12. DNA of the CDR3: TGTGCCAGCAGCTTGGGGAGGGGGCGTGACGCCGTTGAAGCTTTCTTT. Its translation is CASSLGRGRDAVEAFF.

This clone appeared a few times. The V gene is TRBV30, the J gene TRBJ2-3; a weak D match, TRBD2 (5 bases). The CDR3 is 13 residues long. Trimming stripped 2 bases from V and 4 bases from J, with 10 bases between. Germline-derived CDR1 and CDR2 are GTSNPN and SVGIG (reference sequence). The CDR3 nucleotides are TGTGCCTGGAGTCGGGGAGCATCAGATACGCAGTATTTT. Its translation: CAWSRGASDTQYF.

V is TRBV6-5 and J is TRBJ2-5; the match to TRBD1 covers 7 bases. The J segment lost 2 bases and the V segment lost 6 bases, leaving 9 bases of the junction unmatched. Germline CDR1 reads MNHEY; CDR2 reads SVGAGI. The CDR3 is 15 amino acids. Written as DNA, the CDR3 is TGTGCCAGCAGGTTACAGGGGCGCCTACAAGAGACCCAGTACTTC. Residues: CASRLQGRLQETQYF.

The V call is TRBV18, the J call TRBJ2-7, with TRBD1 identical over 7 bases. The CDR3 sequence is 14 residues long. The germline V gene has CDR1 KGHSH and CDR2 LQKENI. The J segment lost 0 bases and the V segment lost 6 bases, leaving 5 bases of the junction unmatched. CDR3: CASSWDRSSYEQYF. DNA of the CDR3: TGTGCCAGCTCTTGGGACAGAAGCTCCTACGAGCAGTACTTC. The full variable domain, rest sourced from reference TRBV18 and TRBJ2-7, is NAGVMQNPRHLVRRRGQEARLRCSPMKGHSHVYWYRQLPEEGLKFMVYLQKENIIDESGMPKERFSAEFPKEGPSILRIQQVVRGDSAAYFCASSWDRSSYEQYFGPGTRLTVT.

The chain recombines TRBV30 with TRBJ2-2; D might be TRBD1 (5 bases). This CDR3 comprises 14 residues. Trimming left V 3 bases short and J 3 bases short, with 11 bases between. Germline assignment: CDR1 GTSNPN and CDR2 SVGIG (reference sequence). CDR3 region: CAWRWSGHTGELFF. In DNA, the CDR3 is TGTGCCTGGAGGTGGTCAGGGCACACCGGGGAGCTGTTTTTT.